The text below deals with one TCR beta chain. Its antigen is not known. Other DNA sequences in the same sample also yield this CDR3. The data were produced by immunoSEQ multiplex PCR, yet TCRdb's version contains in-frame clones alone and is incomplete. The sample consists of approximately 93,000 clones, roughly nine tenths of them appearing once. The source of the sample is a study of T cell responses to AZD1222 COVID-19 vaccine. Study-wide points: None of the repertoires were sampled until the peak T cell response had passed. Along spike, vaccine-associated CD4 TCRs were found throughout, with dominance at 160-218 and 743-854. It was only 6 or 7 AZD1222 recipients who were seropositive at baseline. With two AZD1222 doses given, Spike-specific TCR breadth and depth both rose.

This CDR3 spans 12 amino acids. With 1 base removed from V and 5 bases from J, the gap between germline ends came to 6 bases. Germline loops: CDR1 SEHNR, CDR2 FQNEAQ (reference sequence). Sequencing used peripheral blood, obtained 28 days after the second AZD1222 dose. The chain joins TRBV7-9 to TRBJ2-7; D may be TRBD1 (5 bases). The source of this sequence is an adult who received the AZD1222 COVID-19 vaccine. In nucleotides, the CDR3 is TGTGCCAGCAGCTTAGTAGGGGACGAGCAGTACTTC. This gives the protein CASSLVGDEQYF.